This T cell receptor beta chain is from a study of control samples from healthy donors and cancer patients. TCRdb's copy holds only in-frame clones and misses some; the assay was immunoSEQ multiplex PCR. In the table there are more than 85,000 clones, 90% of which are singletons. Germline V gives CDR1 MDHEN, CDR2 SYDVKM. V dropped 5 bases and J dropped 9 bases, with 14 bases sitting between them. The CDR3 extends over 14 amino acids. The sample comprised blood. The sequence was obtained from a human donor in good health. The donor label of this sample is uncertain. The rearrangement uses TRBV28 and TRBJ1-6; TRBD1 might be the D (6 bases). Written as DNA, the CDR3 is TGTGCCAGCAGTGTACAGGGCCCCGTTTCACCCCTCCACTTT. Protein product: CASSVQGPVSPLHF.